Sequencing of this T cell receptor beta chain was carried out in a study of metastatic and nonmetastatic thyroid tumors. The overall study: Repertoire comparisons spanned blood and tumor or nodule tissue from malignant and benign thyroid patients.

This clone was picked up many times. Its antigen is currently unknown. Methods used by the authors: The distant-metastasis classifier for papillary thyroid cancer was built from CDR3 differences across clinicopathological groups. TCRdb re-called the PCR reads via MiXCR. The V and J calls here are based on TCRdb, not the publication. This table has roughly 18,000 clones, around a third appearing once. Broader study findings: Malignant tumors reportedly showed significantly higher TCR beta diversity than benign nodules in both blood and tumor.

The CDR3 totals 13 residues. Trimming took 5 bases from V and 5 from J, leaving 12 bases between them. Per germline, CDR1 SSHAT and CDR2 FNYEAQ (reference sequence). There were no patients who had received any treatment before thyroid surgery. This receptor was taken from a female donor with papillary thyroid cancer or a benign thyroid nodule (not recorded which). Some clones in this sample may be carry-over from other donors' samples. The chain recombines TRBV7-7 with TRBJ2-5; D uncertain. Material: adjacent normal tissue. The CDR3 loop is CASSPMDGETQYF. The DNA for the CDR3 is TGTGCCAGCAGCCCGATGGATGGGGAGACCCAGTACTTC.